These 3 T cell receptor beta chains originate from one sample sequenced in a study of T cell responses to AZD1222 COVID-19 vaccine. The protocol was immunoSEQ multiplex PCR, while the TCRdb copy is restricted to in-frame clones and leaves out a portion. The sample has 120,000 to 150,000 clones; around 89% are singletons. The source material was peripheral blood, sampled on day 0 of AZD1222 vaccination. Receptor source: an adult in good health.

Here the CDR3 DNA reads TGTGCCAGCAGCGTAGCGGGATATAGCAATCAGCCCCAGCATTTT. Its translation: CASSVAGYSNQPQHF. V is TRBV9 and J is TRBJ1-5, with D unclear. V lost 0 bases and J 0 bases, leaving 7 bases between the germline ends. Per germline, CDR1 SGDLS and CDR2 YYNGEE. This CDR3 region has 15 residues.

The chain uses TRBV7-2 and TRBJ2-5; 7 bases are shared with TRBD1. The CDR3 contains 14 residues. The V and J ends lost 4 bases and 3 bases, in that order; junction bases with no gene match: 5. Per the germline V gene, CDR1 is SGHTA and CDR2 is FQGNSA. CDR3 amino acids: CASSSLDRKETQYF. In nucleotides, the CDR3 is TGTGCCAGCAGCTCTCTGGACAGGAAAGAGACCCAGTACTTC.

This clone was counted at least ten times. This chain connects TRBV11-3 to TRBJ2-1, with TRBD2 matching over 11 bases. The CDR3 is 15 amino acids. Germline CDR1 SGHNT, CDR2 YENEEA. J was trimmed by 6 bases and V by 4 bases; bases with no gene match: 5. The CDR3 loop is CASSSGTSGVNEQFF. The CDR3 DNA sequence: TGTGCCAGCAGCTCCGGGACTAGCGGAGTCAATGAGCAGTTCTTC.